This T cell receptor beta chain is drawn from a study of CD8 T cells in Susac syndrome. The RNA input was roughly 0.5 to 1 ug, and it was reverse transcribed with random hexamers. Amplification of TCR beta CDR3 spanned 54 Vbeta and 13 Jbeta via immunoSEQ multiplex PCR. TCRdb re-analysed the immunoSEQ multiplex PCR reads in MiXCR, keeping a single row per CDR3 protein. The data contain about 50,000 distinct CDR3 sequences, 90% to 95% of them singletons. The CDR3 has 15 amino acids. Trimming left V 3 bases short and J 4 bases short, with 19 bases between. Germline CDR1 and CDR2: DFQATT and SNEGSKA (reference sequence). General observations from the study: An acknowledgment was made by the study that its TCR sequencing and HLA analysis involved relatively few individuals.

Points on this clonotype: Antigen: not known.

Sequencing targeted TCR beta in T cells from blood (CD8+ and CD4+). TEMRA cells underwent FACS enrichment and CD8+ and CD4+ T cells underwent negative isolation. The sequence was obtained from a human donor with multiple sclerosis. The chain uses TRBV20-1 and TRBJ2-7; D perhaps matches TRBD2 (5 bases). The specimen was CD8+ T cells from PBMCs. CDR3 nucleotide sequence: TGCAGTGCTAGTAGGCCCACTAGTAGTCCGTACGAGCAGTACTTC. It is translated as CSASRPTSSPYEQYF.